This paragraph reports one T cell receptor (beta chain). This entry belongs to a study of blood T cell repertoires in COVID-19. In the study overall: In each case, the material was cDNA or gDNA derived from T cells, B-cell-depleted T cells, or PBMCs.

The germline gives CDR1 GTSNPN, CDR2 SVGIG (reference sequence). Trimming removed 2 bases from V and 5 bases from J; junction bases left unmatched: 5. The CDR3 sequence is 15 residues long. Adults between roughly 18 and 90 years of age took part from 24 US areas. Categorization into cohorts depended on clinical history that participants reported. Recovered Cohort 3 donors showed two negative PCRs, clearance, or symptom resolution. Measured with immunoSEQ multiplex PCR; TCRdb has only the in-frame clones, and not every one. Of 180,000 or so clones detected, over 80% appear once; the ten largest clones hold 10% to 15%.

The TCR was taken from a woman aged 55-75 years who had recovered from COVID-19. V gene TRBV30 combines with J gene TRBJ2-2; the match to TRBD2 covers 10 bases. Specimen: PBMCs or T cells enriched from blood (not recorded which). In DNA form, the CDR3 reads TGTGCCTGGAGTTTAGCGGGAGGATGGACCGGGGAGCTGTTTTTT. This gives the protein CAWSLAGGWTGELFF.